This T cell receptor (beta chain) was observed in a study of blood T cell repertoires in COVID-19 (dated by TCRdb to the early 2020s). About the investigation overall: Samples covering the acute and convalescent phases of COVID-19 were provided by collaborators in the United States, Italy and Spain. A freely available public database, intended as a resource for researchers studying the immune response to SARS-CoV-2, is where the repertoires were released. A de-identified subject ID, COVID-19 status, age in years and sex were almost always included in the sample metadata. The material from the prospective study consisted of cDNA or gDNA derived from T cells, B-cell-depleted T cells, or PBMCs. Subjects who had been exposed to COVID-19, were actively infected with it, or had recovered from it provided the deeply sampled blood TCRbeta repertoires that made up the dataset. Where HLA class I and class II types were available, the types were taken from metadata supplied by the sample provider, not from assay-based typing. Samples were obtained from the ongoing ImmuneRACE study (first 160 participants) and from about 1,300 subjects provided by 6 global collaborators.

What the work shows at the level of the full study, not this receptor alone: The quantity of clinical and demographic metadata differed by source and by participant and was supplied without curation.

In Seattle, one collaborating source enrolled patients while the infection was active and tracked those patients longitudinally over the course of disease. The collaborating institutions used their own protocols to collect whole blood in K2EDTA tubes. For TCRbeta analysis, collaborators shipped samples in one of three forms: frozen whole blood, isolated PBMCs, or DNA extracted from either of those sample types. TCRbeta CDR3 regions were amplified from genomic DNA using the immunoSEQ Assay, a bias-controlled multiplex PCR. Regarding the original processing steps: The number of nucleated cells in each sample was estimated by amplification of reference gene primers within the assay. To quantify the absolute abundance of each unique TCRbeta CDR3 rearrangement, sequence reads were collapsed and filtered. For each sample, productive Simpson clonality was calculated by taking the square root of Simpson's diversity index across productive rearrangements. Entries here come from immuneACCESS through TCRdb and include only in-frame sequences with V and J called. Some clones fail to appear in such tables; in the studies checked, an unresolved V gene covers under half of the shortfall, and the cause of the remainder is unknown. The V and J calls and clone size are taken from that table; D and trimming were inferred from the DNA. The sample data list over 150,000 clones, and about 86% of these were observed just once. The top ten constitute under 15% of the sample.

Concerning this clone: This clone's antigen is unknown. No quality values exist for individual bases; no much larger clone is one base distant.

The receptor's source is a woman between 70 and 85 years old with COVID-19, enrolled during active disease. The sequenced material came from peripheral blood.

The DNA sequence is given as TGCGCCAGCAGCTTGGCCCGGACAGGGGGGGACGGAAAACTGTTTTTT. The resulting protein is CASSLARTGGDGKLFF. Here the chain combines TRBV5-1 and TRBJ1-4; 10 nucleotides in the junction match TRBD1. Sequences SGHRS (CDR1) and YFSETQ (CDR2) are obtained from the germline V gene. The CDR3 runs 16 amino acids, cysteine and phenylalanine included. The only DNA kept is the CDR3, 48 bases in frame from the first base. The germline V and J ends show losses of 0 bases and 10 bases respectively, and no gene match explains 9 bases of the junction.